This T cell receptor beta chain is drawn from a study of blood T cell repertoires in COVID-19. Measured with immunoSEQ multiplex PCR; TCRdb has only the in-frame clones, and not every one. The table lists some 310,000 clones, around 89% of them singletons. The V gene end was trimmed by 5 bases and the J gene end by 4 bases; junction bases not matched to a gene: 5. The V gene's germline CDR1 is SGHAT and CDR2 FQNNGV. CDR3 size: 14 residues. The TCR sequence derives from a woman in her thirties or forties with COVID-19, enrolled during active disease. Input material: peripheral blood. The chain combines TRBV11-2 with TRBJ2-4; 7 bases are shared with TRBD2. CDR3 residues: CASSPSGVKNIQYF. The CDR3 nucleotides are TGTGCCAGCAGCCCAAGCGGGGTGAAAAACATTCAGTACTTC. The complete variable domain, with remaining parts taken from reference TRBV11-2 and TRBJ2-4, reads EAGVAQSPRYKIIEKRQSVAFWCNPISGHATLYWYQQILGQGPKLLIQFQNNGVVDDSQLPKDRFSAERLKGVDSTLKIQPAKLEDSAVYLCASSPSGVKNIQYFGAGTRLSVL.